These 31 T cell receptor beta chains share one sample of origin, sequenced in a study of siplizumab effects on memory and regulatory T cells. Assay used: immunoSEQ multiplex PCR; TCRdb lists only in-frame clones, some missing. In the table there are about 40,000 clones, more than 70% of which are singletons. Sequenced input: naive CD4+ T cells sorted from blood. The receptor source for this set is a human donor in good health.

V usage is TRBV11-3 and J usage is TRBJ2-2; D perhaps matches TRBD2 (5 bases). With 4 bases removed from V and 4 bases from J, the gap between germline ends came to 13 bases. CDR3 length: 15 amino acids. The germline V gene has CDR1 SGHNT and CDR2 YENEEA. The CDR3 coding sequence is TGTGCCAGCAGCTCCCGAGCGGTCGGCACCGGGGAGCTGTTTTTT. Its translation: CASSSRAVGTGELFF.

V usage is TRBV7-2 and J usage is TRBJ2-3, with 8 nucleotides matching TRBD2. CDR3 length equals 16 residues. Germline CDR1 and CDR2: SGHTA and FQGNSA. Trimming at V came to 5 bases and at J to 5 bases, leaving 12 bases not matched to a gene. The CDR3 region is CASSPWGSGKVDTQYF. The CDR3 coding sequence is TGTGCCAGCAGCCCATGGGGTAGCGGGAAGGTAGATACGCAGTATTTT.

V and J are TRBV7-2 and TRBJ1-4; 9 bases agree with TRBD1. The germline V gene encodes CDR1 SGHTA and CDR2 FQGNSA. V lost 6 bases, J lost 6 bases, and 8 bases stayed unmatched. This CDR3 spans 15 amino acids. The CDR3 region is CASSSPGQGHEKLFF. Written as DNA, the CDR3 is TGTGCCAGCAGTTCGCCGGGACAGGGACATGAAAAACTGTTTTTT.

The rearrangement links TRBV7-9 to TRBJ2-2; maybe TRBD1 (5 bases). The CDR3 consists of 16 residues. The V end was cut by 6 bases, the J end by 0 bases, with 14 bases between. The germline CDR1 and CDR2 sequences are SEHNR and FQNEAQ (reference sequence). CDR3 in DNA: TGTGCCAGCAGGCGTAGACAGTCCGCGAACACCGGGGAGCTGTTTTTT. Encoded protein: CASRRRQSANTGELFF.

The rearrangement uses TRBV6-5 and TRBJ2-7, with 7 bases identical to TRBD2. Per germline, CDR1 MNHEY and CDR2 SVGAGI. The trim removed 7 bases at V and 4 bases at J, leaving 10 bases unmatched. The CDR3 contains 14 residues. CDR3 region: CASTRDRREYEQYF. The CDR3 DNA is TGTGCCAGCACCCGAGACCGGCGGGAGTACGAGCAGTACTTC.

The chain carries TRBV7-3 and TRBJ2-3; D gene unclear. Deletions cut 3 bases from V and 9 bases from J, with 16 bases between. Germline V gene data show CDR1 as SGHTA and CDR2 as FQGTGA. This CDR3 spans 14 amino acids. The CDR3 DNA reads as TGTGCCAGCAGCTTGCGACGGACGGAAGGCACGCAGTATTTT. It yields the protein CASSLRRTEGTQYF. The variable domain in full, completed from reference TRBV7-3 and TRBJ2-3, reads GAGVSQTPSNKVTEKGKYVELRCDPISGHTALYWYRQSLGQGPEFLIYFQGTGAADDSGLPNDRFFAVRPEGSVSTLKIQRTERGDSAVYLCASSLRRTEGTQYFGPGTRLTVL.

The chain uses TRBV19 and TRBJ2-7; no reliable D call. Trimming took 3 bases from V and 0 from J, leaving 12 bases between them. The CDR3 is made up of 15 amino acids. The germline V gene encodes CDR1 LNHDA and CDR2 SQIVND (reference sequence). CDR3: CASSMVGQISYEQYF. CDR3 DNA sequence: TGTGCCAGTAGTATGGTTGGGCAGATCTCCTACGAGCAGTACTTC.

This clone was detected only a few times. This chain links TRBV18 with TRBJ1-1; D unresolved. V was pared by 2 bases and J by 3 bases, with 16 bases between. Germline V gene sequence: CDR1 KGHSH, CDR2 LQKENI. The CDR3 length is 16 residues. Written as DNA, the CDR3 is TGTGCCAGCTCACCATCCCTGACGGTCGGGGACACTGAAGCTTTCTTT. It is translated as CASSPSLTVGDTEAFF.

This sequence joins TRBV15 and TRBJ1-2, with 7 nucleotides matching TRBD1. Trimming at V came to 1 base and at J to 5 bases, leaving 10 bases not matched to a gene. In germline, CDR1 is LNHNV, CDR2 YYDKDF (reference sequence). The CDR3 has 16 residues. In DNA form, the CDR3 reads TGTGCCACCAGCAGAGCCGGTACAGGGGTAGGGTATGGCTACACCTTC. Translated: CATSRAGTGVGYGYTF.

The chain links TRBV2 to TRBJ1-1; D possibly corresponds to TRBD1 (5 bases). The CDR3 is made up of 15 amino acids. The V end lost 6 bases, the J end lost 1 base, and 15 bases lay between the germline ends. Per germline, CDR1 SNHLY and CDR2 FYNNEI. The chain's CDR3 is CASSPTPDKNTEAFF. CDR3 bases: TGTGCCAGCAGCCCAACCCCGGACAAGAACACTGAAGCTTTCTTT.

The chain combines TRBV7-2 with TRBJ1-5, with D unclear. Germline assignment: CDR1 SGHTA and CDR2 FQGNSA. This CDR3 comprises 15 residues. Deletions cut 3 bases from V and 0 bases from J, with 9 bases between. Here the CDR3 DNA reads TGTGCCAGCAGCTTTATGGGGTATAGCAATCAGCCCCAGCATTTT. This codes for CASSFMGYSNQPQHF.

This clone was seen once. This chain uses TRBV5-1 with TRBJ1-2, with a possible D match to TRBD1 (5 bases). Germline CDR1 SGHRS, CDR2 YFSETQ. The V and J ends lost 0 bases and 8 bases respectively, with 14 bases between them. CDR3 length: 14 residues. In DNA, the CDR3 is TGCGCCAGCAGCTTGGAGGCTGGGGCAGGCGGCTACACCTTC. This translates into CASSLEAGAGGYTF.

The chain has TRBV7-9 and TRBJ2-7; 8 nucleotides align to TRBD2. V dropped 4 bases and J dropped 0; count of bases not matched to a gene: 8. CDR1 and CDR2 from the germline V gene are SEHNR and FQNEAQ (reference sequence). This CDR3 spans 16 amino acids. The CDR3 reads CASSSRGGGTSYEQYF. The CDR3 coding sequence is TGTGCCAGCAGCTCCCGGGGCGGGGGGACCTCCTACGAGCAGTACTTC.

The CDR3 nucleotides are TGTGCCAGCAGTTACTCCGGCGGGACAGGGGCAGATACGCAGTATTTT. Its translation: CASSYSGGTGADTQYF. The chain has TRBV6-5 and TRBJ2-3, with TRBD1 matching over 10 bases. Germline CDR1 MNHEY, CDR2 SVGAGI. The ends lost 0 bases at V and 4 bases at J; junction bases unmatched: 4. CDR3 length: 16 amino acids.

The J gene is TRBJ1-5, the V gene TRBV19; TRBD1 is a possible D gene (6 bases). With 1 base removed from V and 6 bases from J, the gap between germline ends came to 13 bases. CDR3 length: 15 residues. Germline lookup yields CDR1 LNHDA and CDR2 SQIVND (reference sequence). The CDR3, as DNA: TGTGCCAGTAGTATAGGTAGGGCACAGGGTCAGCCCCAGCATTTT. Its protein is CASSIGRAQGQPQHF. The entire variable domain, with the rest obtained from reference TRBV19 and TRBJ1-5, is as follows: DGGITQSPKYLFRKEGQNVTLSCEQNLNHDAMYWYRQDPGQGLRLIYYSQIVNDFQKGDIAEGYSVSREKKESFPLTVTSAQKNPTAFYLCASSIGRAQGQPQHFGDGTRLSIL.

CDR3 nucleotides: TGTGCCAGCAGCCAGAGGGACCGCAACACTGAAGCTTTCTTT. Amino acids: CASSQRDRNTEAFF. This chain joins TRBV13 and TRBJ1-1; the D gene is possibly TRBD1 (5 bases). This CDR3 region has 14 residues. CDR1 and CDR2 from the germline V gene are PRHDT and FYEKMQ (reference sequence). The germline V and J ends were trimmed by 5 bases and 2 bases, with 12 bases remaining between them.

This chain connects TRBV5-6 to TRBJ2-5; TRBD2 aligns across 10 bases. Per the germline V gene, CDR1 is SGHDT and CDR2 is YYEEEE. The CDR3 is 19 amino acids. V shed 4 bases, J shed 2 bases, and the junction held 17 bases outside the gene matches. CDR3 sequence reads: CASSPVGLAKMPEQETQYF. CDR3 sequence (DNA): TGTGCCAGCAGCCCCGTGGGACTAGCGAAAATGCCGGAGCAAGAGACCCAGTACTTC.

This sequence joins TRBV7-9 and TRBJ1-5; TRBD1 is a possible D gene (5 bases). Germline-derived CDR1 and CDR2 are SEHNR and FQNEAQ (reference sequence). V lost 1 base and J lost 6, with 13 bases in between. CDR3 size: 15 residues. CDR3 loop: CASSLGQGVGQPQHF. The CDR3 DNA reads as TGTGCCAGCAGCTTAGGGCAGGGTGTAGGTCAGCCCCAGCATTTT.

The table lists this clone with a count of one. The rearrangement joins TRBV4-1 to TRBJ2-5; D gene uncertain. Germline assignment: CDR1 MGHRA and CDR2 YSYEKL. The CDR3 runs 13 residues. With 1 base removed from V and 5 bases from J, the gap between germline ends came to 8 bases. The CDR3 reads CASSQAASETQYF. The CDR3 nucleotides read TGCGCCAGCAGCCAAGCCGCTAGTGAGACCCAGTACTTC.

CDR3 sequence (DNA): TGTGCCAGCAGCTCGACAGGGTATGGTCAGCCCCAGCATTTT. Translation gives CASSSTGYGQPQHF. The chain couples TRBV11-2 to TRBJ1-5; 7 bases are shared with TRBD1. This CDR3 is built from 14 residues. J was trimmed by 6 bases and V by 4 bases; bases with no gene match: 6. Germline V lookup: CDR1 SGHAT, CDR2 FQNNGV.

CDR3 amino acids: CASSDPSGIGEQYF. CDR3 nucleotide sequence: TGTGCCAGCAGTGACCCCAGCGGGATAGGAGAGCAGTACTTC. This chain links TRBV25-1 with TRBJ2-7; TRBD2 matches at 7 bases. CDR1 is MGHDK, CDR2 SYGVNS, per germline. CDR3 length: 14 amino acids. V was pared by 3 bases and J by 7 bases, with 9 bases of the junction left unmatched.

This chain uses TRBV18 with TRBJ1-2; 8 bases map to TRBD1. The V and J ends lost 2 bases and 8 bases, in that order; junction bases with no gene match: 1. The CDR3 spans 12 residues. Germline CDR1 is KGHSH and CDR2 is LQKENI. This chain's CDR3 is CASSPDRGGYTF. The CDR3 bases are TGTGCCAGCTCACCAGACAGGGGCGGCTACACCTTC.

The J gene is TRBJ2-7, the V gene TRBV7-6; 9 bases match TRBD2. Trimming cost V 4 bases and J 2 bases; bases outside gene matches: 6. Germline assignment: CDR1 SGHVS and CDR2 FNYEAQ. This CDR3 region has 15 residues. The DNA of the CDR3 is TGTGCCAGCAGCTCTTTCGCGGGAGGGACCTACGAGCAGTACTTC. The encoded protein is CASSSFAGGTYEQYF.

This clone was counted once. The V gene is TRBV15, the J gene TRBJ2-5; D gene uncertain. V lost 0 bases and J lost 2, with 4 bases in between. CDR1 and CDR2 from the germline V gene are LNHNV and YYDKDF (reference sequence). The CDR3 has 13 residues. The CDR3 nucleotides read TGTGCCACCAGCAGAGACATTCAAGAGACCCAGTACTTC. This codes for CATSRDIQETQYF.

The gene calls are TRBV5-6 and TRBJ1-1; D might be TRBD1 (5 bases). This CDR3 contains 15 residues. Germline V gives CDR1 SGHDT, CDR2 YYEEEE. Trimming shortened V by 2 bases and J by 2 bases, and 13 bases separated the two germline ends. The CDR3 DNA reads TGTGCCAGCAGCTTTGGCAATGGGGCCAACACTGAAGCTTTCTTT. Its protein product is CASSFGNGANTEAFF.

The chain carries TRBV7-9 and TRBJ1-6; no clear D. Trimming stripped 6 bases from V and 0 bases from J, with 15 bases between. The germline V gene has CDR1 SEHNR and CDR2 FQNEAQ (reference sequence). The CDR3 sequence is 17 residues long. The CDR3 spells CASSLPSGSSYNSPLHF. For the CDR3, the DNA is TGTGCCAGCAGTTTACCTAGCGGGAGCTCCTATAATTCACCCCTCCACTTT.

The CDR3 sequence is CASSLVGGAGTEAFF. CDR3 in DNA: TGTGCCAGCAGCTTAGTAGGGGGGGCCGGAACTGAAGCTTTCTTT. V is TRBV7-6 and J is TRBJ1-1; maybe TRBD1 (6 bases). V dropped 1 base and J dropped 5 bases, with 14 bases sitting between them. CDR1 and CDR2 (germline): SGHVS, FNYEAQ. CDR3 length: 15 residues. The whole variable domain, filled in from reference TRBV7-6 and TRBJ1-1, reads GAGVSQSPRYKVTKRGQDVALRCDPISGHVSLYWYRQALGQGPEFLTYFNYEAQQDKSGLPNDRFSAERPEGSISTLTIQRTEQRDSAMYRCASSLVGGAGTEAFFGQGTRLTVV.

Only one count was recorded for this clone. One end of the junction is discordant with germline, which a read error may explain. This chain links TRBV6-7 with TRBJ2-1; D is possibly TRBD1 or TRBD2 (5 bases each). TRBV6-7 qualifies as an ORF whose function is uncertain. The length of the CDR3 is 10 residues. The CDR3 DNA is TGTGCCAGCAGTTACGGGGGTCTGGTCTTC. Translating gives CASSYGGLVF.

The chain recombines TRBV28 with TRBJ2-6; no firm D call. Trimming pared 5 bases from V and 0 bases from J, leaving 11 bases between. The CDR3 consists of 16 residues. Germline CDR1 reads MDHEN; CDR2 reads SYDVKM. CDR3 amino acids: CASSLDLNSGANVLTF. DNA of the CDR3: TGTGCCAGCAGTCTCGATCTTAACTCTGGGGCCAACGTCCTGACTTTC.

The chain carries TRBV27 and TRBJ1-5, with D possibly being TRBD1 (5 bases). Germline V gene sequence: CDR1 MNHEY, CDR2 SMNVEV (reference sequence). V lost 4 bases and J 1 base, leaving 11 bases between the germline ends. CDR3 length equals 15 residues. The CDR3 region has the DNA TGTGCCAGCAGTTGGGACCACGGGAGCAATCAGCCCCAGCATTTT. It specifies CASSWDHGSNQPQHF.

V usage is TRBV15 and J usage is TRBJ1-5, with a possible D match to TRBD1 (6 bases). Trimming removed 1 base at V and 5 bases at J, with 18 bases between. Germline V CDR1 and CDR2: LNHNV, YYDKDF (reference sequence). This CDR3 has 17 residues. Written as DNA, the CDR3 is TGTGCCACCAGCAGAGTGGTGAGTCAGGGGTATTATCAGCCCCAGCATTTT. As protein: CATSRVVSQGYYQPQHF.